This T cell receptor (beta chain) was sequenced for a study of blood T cell repertoires in COVID-19. Data came from immunoSEQ multiplex PCR; TCRdb stores just in-frame clones and leaves some out. Seen here are almost 250,000 clones, around 86% observed once, and the top ten hold around 1.6%. The CDR3 extends over 16 amino acids. V shed 4 bases and J 9 bases; nucleotides not matched to a gene: 15. Looked up from germline, CDR1 is SGHRS and CDR2 is YFSETQ. The sequenced sample consisted of PBMCs or T cells enriched from blood (not recorded which). The clonotype was recovered from a woman between 45 and 65 years old who had recovered from COVID-19. The V and J genes are TRBV5-1 and TRBJ2-1, with 8 bases that match TRBD2. CDR3 DNA sequence: TGCGCCAGCAGCCTCTTATACGCGGGAGGAAGGGGTGAGCAGTTCTTC. Amino acids: CASSLLYAGGRGEQFF.